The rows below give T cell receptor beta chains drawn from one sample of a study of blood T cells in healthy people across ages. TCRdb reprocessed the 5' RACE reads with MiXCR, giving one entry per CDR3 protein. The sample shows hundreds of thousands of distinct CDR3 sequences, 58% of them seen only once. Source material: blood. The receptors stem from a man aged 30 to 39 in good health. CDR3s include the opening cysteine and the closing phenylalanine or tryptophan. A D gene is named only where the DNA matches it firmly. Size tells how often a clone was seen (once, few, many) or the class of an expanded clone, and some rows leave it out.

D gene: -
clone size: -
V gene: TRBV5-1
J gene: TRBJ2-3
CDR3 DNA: TGCGCCAGCAGCGTGGACGGGACTGCAGACACGCAGTATTTT
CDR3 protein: CASSVDGTADTQYF

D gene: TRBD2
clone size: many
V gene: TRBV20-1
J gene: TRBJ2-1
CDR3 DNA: TGCAGTGCTAGAGAGGTTGCAACGGGAGGGTACGAGCCGTTCTTC
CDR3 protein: CSAREVATGGYEPFF

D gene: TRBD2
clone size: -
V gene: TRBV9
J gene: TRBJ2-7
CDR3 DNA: TGTGCCAGCAGCGCCGTAGCGGGAAGCTCCTACGAGCAGTACTTC
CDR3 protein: CASSAVAGSSYEQYF

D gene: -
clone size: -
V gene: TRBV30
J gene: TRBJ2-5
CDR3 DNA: TGTGCCGGGAGAGTGGGCGGTGAGCAGTACTTC
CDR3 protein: CAGRVGGEQYF

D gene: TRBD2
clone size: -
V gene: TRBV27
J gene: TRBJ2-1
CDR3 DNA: TGTGCCAGCAGTTTATCCGGGACTAGCGATCCCGAGCAGTTCTTC
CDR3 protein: CASSLSGTSDPEQFF

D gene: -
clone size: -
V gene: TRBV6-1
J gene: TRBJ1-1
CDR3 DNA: TGTGCCAGCAGGACTGTGGTGGCTGAAGCTTTCTTT
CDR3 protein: CASRTVVAEAFF

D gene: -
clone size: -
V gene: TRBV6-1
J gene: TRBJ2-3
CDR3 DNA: TGTGCCAGCACGGGGACGGGACTCCCTCAAGATACGCAGTATTTT
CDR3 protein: CASTGTGLPQDTQYF

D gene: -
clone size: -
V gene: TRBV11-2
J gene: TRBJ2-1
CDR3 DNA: TGTGCCAGCAGCCAGAGGATCCAGGACTACAATGAGCAGTTCTTC
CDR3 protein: CASSQRIQDYNEQFF

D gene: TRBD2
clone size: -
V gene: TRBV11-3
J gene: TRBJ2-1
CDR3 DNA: TGTGCCAGCAGCAGTCGAGCGGGAGGACTCCTCAATGAGCAGTTCTTC
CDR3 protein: CASSSRAGGLLNEQFF

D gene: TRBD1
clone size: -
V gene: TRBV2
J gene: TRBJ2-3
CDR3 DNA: TGTGCCAGCAGTGTGAACAGGGGGCAAGATACGCAGTATTTT
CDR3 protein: CASSVNRGQDTQYF

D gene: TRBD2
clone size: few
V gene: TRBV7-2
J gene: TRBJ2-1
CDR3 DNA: TGTGCCAGCAGCTCCCCAGCGGGAGGGCTCTACAATGAGCAGTTCTTC
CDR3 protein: CASSSPAGGLYNEQFF

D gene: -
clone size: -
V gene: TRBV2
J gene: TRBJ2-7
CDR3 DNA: TGTGCCAGCAGTGAGCAGGGGACCTACGAGCAGTACTTC
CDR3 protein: CASSEQGTYEQYF

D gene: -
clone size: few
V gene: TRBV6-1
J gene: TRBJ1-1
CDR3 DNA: TGTGCCAGCATACGGGCGTTGGGCACTGAAGCTTTCTTT
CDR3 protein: CASIRALGTEAFF

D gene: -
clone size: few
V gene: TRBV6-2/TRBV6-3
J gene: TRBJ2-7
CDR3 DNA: TGTGCCAGCAGTTATTACCGGAACGAGCAGTACTTC
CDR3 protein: CASSYYRNEQYF

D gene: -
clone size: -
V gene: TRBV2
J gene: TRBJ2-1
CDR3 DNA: TGTGCCAGCAGTGTGGAGGTGGGGAACTACAATGAGCAGTTCTTC
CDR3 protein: CASSVEVGNYNEQFF

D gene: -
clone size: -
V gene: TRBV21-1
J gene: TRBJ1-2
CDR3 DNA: TGTGCCAGCAGCAGGGGACAGGGGAGAGGCTATGGCTACACCTTC
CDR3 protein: CASSRGQGRGYGYTF

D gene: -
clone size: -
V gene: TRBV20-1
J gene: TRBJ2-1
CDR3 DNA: TGCAGTGCTAGAGGTCTAGTCCTACCTTTACCCAATGAGCAGTTCTTC
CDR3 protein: CSARGLVLPLPNEQFF

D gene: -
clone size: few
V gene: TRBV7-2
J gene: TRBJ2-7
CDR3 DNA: TGTGCCAGCAGCTTAGCGTTTAGCTCCAGGGGGGCTAGCCGTTACGAGCAGTACTTC
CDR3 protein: CASSLAFSSRGASRYEQYF

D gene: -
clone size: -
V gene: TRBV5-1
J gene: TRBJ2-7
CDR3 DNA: TGCGCCAGCAGCCCTTTAGGCGAGCGGGCTGAAGAGCAGTACTTC
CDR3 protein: CASSPLGERAEEQYF

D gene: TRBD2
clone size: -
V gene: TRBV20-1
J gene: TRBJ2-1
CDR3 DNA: TGCAGTGCCCTAGCGGGAGGGAGAGACAATGAGCAGTTCTTC
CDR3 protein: CSALAGGRDNEQFF

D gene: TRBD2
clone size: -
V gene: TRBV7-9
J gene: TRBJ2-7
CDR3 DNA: TGTGCCAGCAGCCGTGGACTAGCGGGAGGTTTAGAGTTCTACGAGCAGTACTTC
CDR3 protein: CASSRGLAGGLEFYEQYF

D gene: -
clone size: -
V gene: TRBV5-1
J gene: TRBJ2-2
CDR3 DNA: TGCGCCAGCAGCCCACCCTCCCCCGGGGAGCTGTTTTTT
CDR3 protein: CASSPPSPGELFF

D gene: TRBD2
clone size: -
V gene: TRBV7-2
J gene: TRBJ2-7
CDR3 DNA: TGTGCCAGCAGCTTCGGACTAGCGGGGGGTACTATCTCCTACGAGCAGTACTTC
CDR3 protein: CASSFGLAGGTISYEQYF

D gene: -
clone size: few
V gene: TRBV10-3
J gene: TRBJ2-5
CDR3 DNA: TGTGCCATCAGTGGGCTAAGGGGGGAAGAGACCCAGTACTTC
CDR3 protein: CAISGLRGEETQYF

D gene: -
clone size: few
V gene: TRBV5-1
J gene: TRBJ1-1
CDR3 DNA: TGCGCCAGCAGCTCAGAGACAGGCGGGAAGAGCACTGAAGCTTTCTTT
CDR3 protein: CASSSETGGKSTEAFF

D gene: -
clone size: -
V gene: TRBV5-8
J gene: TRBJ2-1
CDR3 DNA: TGTGCCAGCAGTATGGCTAATCCCTACGAGCAGTTCTTC
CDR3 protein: CASSMANPYEQFF

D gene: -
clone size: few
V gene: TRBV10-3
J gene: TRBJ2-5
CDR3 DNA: TGTGCCATCAATCAGGGAAGTCAGGAGACCCAGTACTTC
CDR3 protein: CAINQGSQETQYF

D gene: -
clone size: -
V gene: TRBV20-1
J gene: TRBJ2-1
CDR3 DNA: TGCAGTGCTAGAGCTACGGGAGATCCCTACAATGAGCAGTTCTTC
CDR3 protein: CSARATGDPYNEQFF

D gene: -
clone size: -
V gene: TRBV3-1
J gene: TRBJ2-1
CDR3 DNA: TGTGCCAGCAGCCAAGATCGGTGGGAGCAGTTCTTC
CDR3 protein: CASSQDRWEQFF

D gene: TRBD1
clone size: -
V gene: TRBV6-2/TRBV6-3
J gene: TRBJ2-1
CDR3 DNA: TGTGCCAGCCTCCGATTGAGGGGGCTAGACGGGAAGAGCACCTACAATGAGCAGTTCTTC
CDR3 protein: CASLRLRGLDGKSTYNEQFF

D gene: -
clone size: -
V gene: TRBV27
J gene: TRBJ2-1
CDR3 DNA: TGTGCCAGCAGTTTACCTTCGCGTCTCCTGACACGAGAGCAGTTCTTC
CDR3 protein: CASSLPSRLLTREQFF

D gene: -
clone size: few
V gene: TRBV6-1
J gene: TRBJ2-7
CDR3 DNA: TGTGCCAGCATCGGACTGGCCTACGAGCAGTACTTC
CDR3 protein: CASIGLAYEQYF

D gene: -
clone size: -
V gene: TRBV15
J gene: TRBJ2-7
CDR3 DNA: TGTGCCACCAGCAGCGTCTACGAGCAGTACTTC
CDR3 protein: CATSSVYEQYF

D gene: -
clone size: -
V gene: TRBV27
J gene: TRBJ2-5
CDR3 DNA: TGTGCCAGCAGTTTTTTCCCCCCGTCAGACGCCTACAATGAGCAGTACTTC
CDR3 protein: CASSFFPPSDAYNEQYF

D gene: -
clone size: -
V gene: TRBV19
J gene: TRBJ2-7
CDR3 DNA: TGTGCCAGTAGCCTCGAAAATTTAGCTTCCTACGAGCAGTACTTC
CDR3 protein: CASSLENLASYEQYF

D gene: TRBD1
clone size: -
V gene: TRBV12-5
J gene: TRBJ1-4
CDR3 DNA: TGTGCTAGTGGTCCTGGACAGGGGAGTGAAAAACTGTTTTTT
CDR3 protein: CASGPGQGSEKLFF

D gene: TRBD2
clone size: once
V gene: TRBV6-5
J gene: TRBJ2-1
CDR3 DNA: TGTGCCAGCAAACCGGGACTAGCGCACAATGAGCAGTTCTTC
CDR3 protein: CASKPGLAHNEQFF

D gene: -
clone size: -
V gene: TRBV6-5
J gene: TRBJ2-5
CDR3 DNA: TGTGCCAGCAGTCCCGGGGCCGTAAGAGAGCAGTACTTC
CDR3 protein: CASSPGAVREQYF

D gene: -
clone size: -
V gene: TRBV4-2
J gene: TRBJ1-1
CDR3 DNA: TGTGCCAGCAGCCAAACACGGATCGGTGGAACTGAAGCTTTCTTT
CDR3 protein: CASSQTRIGGTEAFF

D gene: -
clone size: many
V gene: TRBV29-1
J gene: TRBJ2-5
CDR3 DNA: TGCAGCGCCAGCCGAGGGGAGACCCAGTACTTC
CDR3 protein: CSASRGETQYF

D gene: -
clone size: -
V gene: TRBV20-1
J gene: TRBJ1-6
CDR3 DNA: TGCAGTGCTAGTCCTGACAGTAATAATTCACCCCTCCACTTT
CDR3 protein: CSASPDSNNSPLHF

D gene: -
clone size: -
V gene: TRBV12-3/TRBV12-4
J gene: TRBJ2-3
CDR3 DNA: TGTGCCAGCAGGGAGGAGACCTTGAGCACAGATACGCAGTATTTT
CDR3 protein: CASREETLSTDTQYF

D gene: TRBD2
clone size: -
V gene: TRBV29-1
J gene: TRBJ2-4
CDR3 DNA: TGCAGCGTACGGATAGCGGGAGGGCCTCGGGAGCAGTACTTC
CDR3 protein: CSVRIAGGPREQYF

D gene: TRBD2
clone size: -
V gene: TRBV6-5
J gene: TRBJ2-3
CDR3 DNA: TGTGCCACAGCGGGGAGCACAGATACGCAGTATTTT
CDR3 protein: CATAGSTDTQYF

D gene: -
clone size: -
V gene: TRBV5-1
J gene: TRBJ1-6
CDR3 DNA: TGCGCCAGCCATCTATATTCCCATTCACCCCTCCACTTT
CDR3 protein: CASHLYSHSPLHF